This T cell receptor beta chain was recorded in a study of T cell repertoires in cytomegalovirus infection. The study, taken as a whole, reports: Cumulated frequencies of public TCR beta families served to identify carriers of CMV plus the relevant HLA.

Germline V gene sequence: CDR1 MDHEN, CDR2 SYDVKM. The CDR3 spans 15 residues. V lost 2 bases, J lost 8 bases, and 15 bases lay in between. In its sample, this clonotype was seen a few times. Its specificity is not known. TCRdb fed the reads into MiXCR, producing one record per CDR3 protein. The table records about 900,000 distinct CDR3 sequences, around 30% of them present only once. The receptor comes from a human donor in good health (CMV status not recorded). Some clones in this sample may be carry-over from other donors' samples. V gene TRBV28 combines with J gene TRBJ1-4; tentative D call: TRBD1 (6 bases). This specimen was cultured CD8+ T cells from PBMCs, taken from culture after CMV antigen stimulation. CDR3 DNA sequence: TGTGCCAGCAGTTTAGGCCCAGGGGATGGCGAAAAACTGTTTTTT. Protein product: CASSLGPGDGEKLFF.